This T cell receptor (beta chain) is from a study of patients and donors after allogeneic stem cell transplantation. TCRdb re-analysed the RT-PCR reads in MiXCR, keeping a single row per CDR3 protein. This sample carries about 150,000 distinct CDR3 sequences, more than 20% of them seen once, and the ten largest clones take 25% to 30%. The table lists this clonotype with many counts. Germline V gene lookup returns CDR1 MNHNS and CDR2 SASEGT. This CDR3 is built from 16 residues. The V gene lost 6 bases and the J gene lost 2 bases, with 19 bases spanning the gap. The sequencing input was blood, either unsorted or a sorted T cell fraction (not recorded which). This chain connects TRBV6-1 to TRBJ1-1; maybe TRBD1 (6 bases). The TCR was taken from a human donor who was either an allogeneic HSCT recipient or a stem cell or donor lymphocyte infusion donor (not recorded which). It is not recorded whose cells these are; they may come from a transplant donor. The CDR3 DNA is TGTGCCAGCAGCCTACCGCGGACAGTCTATAACACTGAAGCTTTCTTT. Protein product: CASSLPRTVYNTEAFF.